The source of this T cell receptor beta chain is a study of memory CD4+ T cells and cytomegalovirus serostatus (dated by TCRdb to the late 2010s). At the level of the whole study: The roughly 35 healthy Belgian adults in the cohort included 9 who were CMV seropositive and 24 who were CMV seronegative. To replicate a published TCR-based CMV serostatus classifier, the researchers sequenced the CD4+ memory TCRbeta repertoires of a Belgian cohort whose cytomegalovirus serostatus was known. Points the paper makes about the study in general: Only CD4+CD45RO+ memory cells were sequenced, unlike the original study, which covered naive and memory CD4+ and CD8+ populations. The original-framework classifier achieved a median bootstrapped AUC of 0.95 with a 95% CI of 0.76-1.00 on the Belgian cohort. For CMV serostatus prediction, a median bootstrapped AUC of approximately 0.95 was reached with the original framework, and a median bootstrapped AUC of roughly 0.9 was reached with a US-trained random forest. Among the 150 to 200 previously reported CMV-associated TCRbeta sequences, approximately 67 showed up in the CD4+ memory repertoires, with each one found in between one and five individuals. The results were read as suggesting that the CMV-associated TCR signature is, for the most part, present in the CD4+ memory repertoire.

This clone appeared a single time. The target of this receptor is not known. No base quality information exists; no much larger clone differs at one position. Single viable CD3+CD4+CD8-CD45RO+ cells were sorted as memory CD4+ T cells on a FACSAria II. CMV serostatus was determined using a Roche Elecsys assay that detects serum IgG against CMV pp150, pp28, p38 and p52. Following thawing, total CD4+ T cells were enriched through positive selection using CD4 magnetic microbeads. The samples came from a different study that was designed specifically to examine the CD4+ T cell memory repertoire. Peripheral blood mononuclear cells were isolated and cryopreserved according to standard operating procedures, and serum was kept at -80 degrees C. The staining relied on CD3-PerCP (BW264/56), CD4-APC (RPA-T4), CD45RO-PE (UCHT1) and CD8-Pacific Orange (3B5) antibodies, and Sytox blue was used to exclude non-viable cells.

Spanning cysteine to phenylalanine, the CDR3 consists of 15 amino acids. Only CDR3 DNA remains: 45 bases, in frame from the first base. CDR1 and CDR2, per the germline V gene (reference sequence), are MNHEY and SMNVEV. A distance of 7 bases separates the germline ends of V and J, which lose 0 bases and 0 bases respectively. The Quick-DNA Microprep Kit was used to extract genomic DNA from the sorted cells. Amplification of TCRbeta DNA was done with the immunoSEQ hsTCRbeta kit, following the protocol from the manufacturer. TCRbeta libraries were sequenced on an Illumina MiSeq instrument. The study's processing was this. Following removal of out-of-frame sequences, approximately 2.1 million distinct TCRbeta sequences were retained, with an average of roughly 70,000 per individual. Two values were used to score each individual: the count of roughly 180 previously reported CMV-associated TCRbeta sequences and the total count of productive distinct TCRbeta sequences. A beta-binomial model was reimplemented in Python, and random forests from scikit-learn, run with default parameters, were trained on data from the US cohort. On the Belgian cohort, classifier performance was reported as the median AUC, along with percentile confidence intervals, across 10,000 bootstrap iterations. TCRdb's version of the immuneACCESS table is confined to in-frame rearrangements and falls short of the full clone set. An unresolved V gene accounts for under half of the shortfall where checked; the remainder is of unknown origin. V, J and clone size are those of that table, while D and trimming were read from the DNA. The sample table shows around 54,000 clones, and approximately 78% are seen once. The ten biggest clones cover approximately 0.7% of the sample.

The sequence was obtained from an adult in good health and CMV-seronegative. The specimen was memory CD4+ T cells from blood. The chain links TRBV27 with TRBJ2-3, with TRBD2 tentatively as D gene (6 bases match). Here the CDR3 is given as CASSLSSGSTDTQYF. The sequence in DNA is TGTGCCAGCAGTTTATCAAGCGGGAGCACAGATACGCAGTATTTT.